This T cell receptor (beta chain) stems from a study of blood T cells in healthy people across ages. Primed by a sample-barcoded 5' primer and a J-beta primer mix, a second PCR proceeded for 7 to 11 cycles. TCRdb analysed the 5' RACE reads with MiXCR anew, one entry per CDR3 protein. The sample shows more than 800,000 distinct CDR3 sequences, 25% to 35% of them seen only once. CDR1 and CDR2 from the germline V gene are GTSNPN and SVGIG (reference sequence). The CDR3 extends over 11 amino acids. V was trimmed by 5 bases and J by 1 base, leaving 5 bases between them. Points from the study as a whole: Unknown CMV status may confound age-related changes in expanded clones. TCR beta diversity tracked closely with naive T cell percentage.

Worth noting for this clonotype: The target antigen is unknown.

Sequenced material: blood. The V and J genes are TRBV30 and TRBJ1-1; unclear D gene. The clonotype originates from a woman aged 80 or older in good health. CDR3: CAWGPNTEAFF. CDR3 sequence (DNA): TGTGCCTGGGGCCCGAACACTGAAGCTTTCTTT.